A selection of T cell receptor beta chains follows, all from one sample in a study of CD8+ T cells in alopecia areata. Clones were sequenced by immunoSEQ multiplex PCR, and TCRdb holds only the in-frame ones, with some missing. This table holds about 5,900 clones, roughly 61% found once. The material was skin, obtained at approximately week 30, from a patient treated with tofacitinib. The receptors stem from a human donor with alopecia areata. Each CDR3 is given with its conserved first and last residue. A D gene is named only where the DNA matches it firmly. Not every row has a clone size; where given, it reads once, few, many or a size class.

V gene: TRBV29-1
D gene: TRBD1
clone size: .
J gene: TRBJ1-2
CDR3 DNA: TGCAGCGTTGAAAGACAGGGAAGGGGTGGCTACACCTTC
CDR3 protein: CSVERQGRGGYTF

V gene: TRBV7-9
D gene: TRBD2
clone size: .
J gene: TRBJ2-7
CDR3 DNA: TGTGCCAGCACCGATATAGGGGTCGGGAGGTACGAGCAGTACTTC
CDR3 protein: CASTDIGVGRYEQYF

V gene: TRBV27
D gene: TRBD1
clone size: .
J gene: TRBJ1-3
CDR3 DNA: TGTGCCAGCAGTACCGGGACAGGGGCTGGAAACACCATATATTTT
CDR3 protein: CASSTGTGAGNTIYF

V gene: TRBV29-1
D gene: .
clone size: .
J gene: TRBJ1-6
CDR3 DNA: TGCAGCGCCCGAGACAGCGTTAATGAAAATTCACCCCTCCACTTT
CDR3 protein: CSARDSVNENSPLHF

V gene: TRBV6-1
D gene: .
clone size: .
J gene: TRBJ1-2
CDR3 DNA: TGTGCCAGCAGTGAGGTGACCTCCTCCTTATATGGCTACACCTTC
CDR3 protein: CASSEVTSSLYGYTF

V gene: TRBV5-1
D gene: TRBD1
clone size: medium-sized
J gene: TRBJ2-7
CDR3 DNA: TGCGCCAGCAGCTTCGGGACAGCCTACGAGCAGTACTTC
CDR3 protein: CASSFGTAYEQYF

V gene: TRBV4-1
D gene: .
clone size: few
J gene: TRBJ2-1
CDR3 DNA: TGCGCCAGCAGCCAAGTGGACCTTATGATCTACAATGAGCAGTTCTTC
CDR3 protein: CASSQVDLMIYNEQFF

V gene: TRBV7-9
D gene: .
clone size: .
J gene: TRBJ1-2
CDR3 DNA: TGTGCCAGCCGGCCCCCGGGAATAGGCTATGGCTACACCTTC
CDR3 protein: CASRPPGIGYGYTF

V gene: TRBV10-1
D gene: TRBD2
clone size: few
J gene: TRBJ2-1
CDR3 DNA: TGCGCCAGCAGTGGGACTAGCCGGGGGAATGAGCAGTTCTTC
CDR3 protein: CASSGTSRGNEQFF

V gene: TRBV7-9
D gene: TRBD2
clone size: .
J gene: TRBJ2-1
CDR3 DNA: TGTGCCAGCAGCTACGCCGGGGGGTACAATGAGCAGCTCTTC
CDR3 protein: CASSYAGGYNEQLF

V gene: TRBV9
D gene: TRBD2
clone size: .
J gene: TRBJ2-1
CDR3 DNA: TGTGCCAGCAGCGAGGGAGTAGCGGGAGTGGAGTTCTTC
CDR3 protein: CASSEGVAGVEFF

V gene: TRBV9
D gene: TRBD1
clone size: .
J gene: TRBJ1-3
CDR3 DNA: TGTGCCAGCAGCGAGAGTTCCGGACAGGGTTTAAATGGAAACACCATATATTTT
CDR3 protein: CASSESSGQGLNGNTIYF

V gene: TRBV5-1
D gene: TRBD2
clone size: .
J gene: TRBJ2-3
CDR3 DNA: TGCGCCAGCAGCTTGGGTCTAGCGGGAGGGCCGGACAAGGAAGATACGCAGTATTTT
CDR3 protein: CASSLGLAGGPDKEDTQYF

V gene: TRBV6-5
D gene: .
clone size: .
J gene: TRBJ1-1
CDR3 DNA: TGTGCCTGCCATTACACCCTGAACACTGAAGCTTTCTTT
CDR3 protein: CACHYTLNTEAFF

V gene: TRBV7-6
D gene: .
clone size: .
J gene: TRBJ1-1
CDR3 DNA: TGTGCCAGCAGCTCTGACCAGAACACTGAAGCTTTCTTT
CDR3 protein: CASSSDQNTEAFF

V gene: TRBV9
D gene: .
clone size: .
J gene: TRBJ2-2
CDR3 DNA: TGTGCCAGCAGCCTGAACACCGGGGAGCTGTTTTTT
CDR3 protein: CASSLNTGELFF

V gene: TRBV2
D gene: .
clone size: .
J gene: TRBJ2-1
CDR3 DNA: TGTGCCAGCAATCTGTTGGCGGGCGGCTACAATGAGCAGTTCTTC
CDR3 protein: CASNLLAGGYNEQFF

V gene: TRBV27
D gene: .
clone size: .
J gene: TRBJ1-2
CDR3 DNA: TGTGCCAGCAGTTCACAGGGACGGGGCTACACCTTC
CDR3 protein: CASSSQGRGYTF

V gene: TRBV25-1
D gene: TRBD1
clone size: .
J gene: TRBJ2-6
CDR3 DNA: TGTGCCAGCACCGTCCCGGGACAGGGGGCCTCAGGGGCCAACGTCCTGACTTTC
CDR3 protein: CASTVPGQGASGANVLTF

V gene: TRBV7-9
D gene: .
clone size: .
J gene: TRBJ1-2
CDR3 DNA: TGTGCCAGCAGCTTGGGCAGGGGACCACGGGCTAACTATGGCTACACCTTC
CDR3 protein: CASSLGRGPRANYGYTF

V gene: TRBV9
D gene: .
clone size: .
J gene: TRBJ2-1
CDR3 DNA: TGTGCCAGCAGCGTGAGAGACAATGAGCAGTTCTTC
CDR3 protein: CASSVRDNEQFF

V gene: TRBV7-9
D gene: TRBD2
clone size: .
J gene: TRBJ2-3
CDR3 DNA: TGTGCCAGCAGATTAGCGGGAGGGCCGCCAGATACGCAGTATTTT
CDR3 protein: CASRLAGGPPDTQYF

V gene: TRBV19
D gene: TRBD1
clone size: .
J gene: TRBJ1-4
CDR3 DNA: TGTGCCAGTAGTACCCATCAGACAGGGTTGAAACTGTTTTTT
CDR3 protein: CASSTHQTGLKLFF

V gene: TRBV10-2
D gene: TRBD2
clone size: .
J gene: TRBJ2-7
CDR3 DNA: TGCGCCAGCAGTTTGGGGGGGGGTTACGAGCAGTACTTC
CDR3 protein: CASSLGGGYEQYF

V gene: TRBV2
D gene: .
clone size: few
J gene: TRBJ1-1
CDR3 DNA: TGTGCCAGCACTGCCCGTGGAGGCGGCACCACGAACACTGAAGCTTTCTTT
CDR3 protein: CASTARGGGTTNTEAFF

V gene: TRBV11-3
D gene: .
clone size: .
J gene: TRBJ2-7
CDR3 DNA: TGTGCCAGCAGCTTAGTGGGGGACTCCTCCTACGAGCAGTACTTC
CDR3 protein: CASSLVGDSSYEQYF

V gene: TRBV6-1
D gene: TRBD1
clone size: .
J gene: TRBJ1-4
CDR3 DNA: TGTGCCAGCAGCGCGACAGGGTCCGGGGCTGAAAAACTGTTTTTT
CDR3 protein: CASSATGSGAEKLFF

V gene: TRBV7-9
D gene: TRBD2
clone size: .
J gene: TRBJ2-1
CDR3 DNA: TGTGCCAGCAGCTTGGAACAGCGGGGGAGGAAGTTCTTC
CDR3 protein: CASSLEQRGRKFF

V gene: TRBV7-8
D gene: .
clone size: .
J gene: TRBJ2-7
CDR3 DNA: TGTGCCAGCAGCAAAGACCGGAAAAATATTTACGAGCAGTACTTC
CDR3 protein: CASSKDRKNIYEQYF

V gene: TRBV28
D gene: .
clone size: .
J gene: TRBJ2-1
CDR3 DNA: TGTGCCAGCAGCCCGGATGAACCTGAGCAGTTCTTC
CDR3 protein: CASSPDEPEQFF

V gene: TRBV5-1
D gene: TRBD2
clone size: .
J gene: TRBJ2-1
CDR3 DNA: TGCGCCAGCAGCGGGACCGGGACTAGCGGGAGTAATGAGCAGTTCTTC
CDR3 protein: CASSGTGTSGSNEQFF

V gene: TRBV5-1
D gene: .
clone size: .
J gene: TRBJ2-7
CDR3 DNA: TGCGCCAGCAGCTTGGAGGGACTCTACGAGCAGTACTTC
CDR3 protein: CASSLEGLYEQYF

V gene: TRBV9
D gene: .
clone size: .
J gene: TRBJ2-1
CDR3 DNA: TGTGCCAGCAGCGTAAGTAGAAACAATGAGCAGTTCTTC
CDR3 protein: CASSVSRNNEQFF

V gene: TRBV9
D gene: .
clone size: .
J gene: TRBJ1-4
CDR3 DNA: TGTGCCAGCAGCCCCTGGGCAGGGAGTGCAACTAATGAAAAACTGTTTTTT
CDR3 protein: CASSPWAGSATNEKLFF

V gene: TRBV4-1
D gene: TRBD2
clone size: .
J gene: TRBJ2-7
CDR3 DNA: TGCGCCAGCAGCCAAGCCGCCGGACTAGCGGAGTACGAGCAGTACTTC
CDR3 protein: CASSQAAGLAEYEQYF

V gene: TRBV5-8
D gene: TRBD2
clone size: .
J gene: TRBJ2-5
CDR3 DNA: TGTGCCAGCAGCTCGCAAGGGACTAGCGGCTCACAAGAGACCCAGTACTTC
CDR3 protein: CASSSQGTSGSQETQYF

V gene: TRBV27
D gene: TRBD1
clone size: .
J gene: TRBJ1-2
CDR3 DNA: TGTGCCAGCAGTATACAGGGGGCTAACTATGGCTACACCTTC
CDR3 protein: CASSIQGANYGYTF

V gene: TRBV27
D gene: TRBD1
clone size: .
J gene: TRBJ2-7
CDR3 DNA: TGTGCCAGCGGAGAACCCGGGACAGGGACCTACGAGCAGTACTTC
CDR3 protein: CASGEPGTGTYEQYF

V gene: TRBV6-4
D gene: TRBD2
clone size: few
J gene: TRBJ2-1
CDR3 DNA: TGTGCCAGCAGTGACACTAGCGGGAGCTCCTACAATGAGCAGTTCTTC
CDR3 protein: CASSDTSGSSYNEQFF

V gene: TRBV5-1
D gene: .
clone size: few
J gene: TRBJ2-7
CDR3 DNA: TGCGCCAGCAGCTTATCCTTTGGCAGCTACGAGCAGTACTTC
CDR3 protein: CASSLSFGSYEQYF

V gene: TRBV2
D gene: .
clone size: few
J gene: TRBJ2-6
CDR3 DNA: TGTGCCAGCGCCAGGGGGGCAGGGGCCAACGTCCTGACTTTC
CDR3 protein: CASARGAGANVLTF

V gene: TRBV10-1
D gene: TRBD2
clone size: .
J gene: TRBJ2-3
CDR3 DNA: TGCGCCAGCAGTGTAAGGACTAGCGGGGGAGCAGATACGCAGTATTTT
CDR3 protein: CASSVRTSGGADTQYF

V gene: TRBV2
D gene: TRBD1
clone size: .
J gene: TRBJ1-2
CDR3 DNA: TGTGCCAGCAGTGAAACTTGGACAGGGCGGTATGGCTACACCTTC
CDR3 protein: CASSETWTGRYGYTF

V gene: TRBV11-2
D gene: .
clone size: .
J gene: TRBJ1-1
CDR3 DNA: TGTGCCAGCAGCTCCGACGTTGCAGAGGGACTGAACACTGAAGCTTTCTTT
CDR3 protein: CASSSDVAEGLNTEAFF

V gene: TRBV9
D gene: .
clone size: .
J gene: TRBJ2-1
CDR3 DNA: TGTGCCAGCAGCACATCCATGAGTACAGGACAGAAGTACAATGAGCAGTTCTTC
CDR3 protein: CASSTSMSTGQKYNEQFF

V gene: TRBV5-8
D gene: .
clone size: .
J gene: TRBJ1-2
CDR3 DNA: TGTGCCAGCGTAAAGGGTTATCCACGAAAGACCTATGGCTACACCTTC
CDR3 protein: CASVKGYPRKTYGYTF

V gene: TRBV7-3
D gene: TRBD2
clone size: few
J gene: TRBJ2-3
CDR3 DNA: TGTGCCAGCAGCATAGGAGCGGGAGGGCCGAGAGATACGCAGTATTTT
CDR3 protein: CASSIGAGGPRDTQYF

V gene: TRBV5-1
D gene: .
clone size: .
J gene: TRBJ2-3
CDR3 DNA: TGCGCCAGCAGCTTGGAAGGGAAGTCGCAGTATTTT
CDR3 protein: CASSLEGKSQYF

V gene: TRBV5-1
D gene: .
clone size: .
J gene: TRBJ2-1
CDR3 DNA: TGCGCCAGCAGCTTGGAAGGGGTTCACAATCGTGAGCAGTTCTTC
CDR3 protein: CASSLEGVHNREQFF